Below, 16 T cell receptor beta chains from the same sample are listed, as sequenced in a study of radiation and T cells in renal cell carcinoma. Here immunoSEQ multiplex PCR was the method, and the copy in TCRdb shows in-frame clones only, minus some. Among about 150,000 clones, 70% to 90% were seen once, and the ten largest hold less than 20%. Documented time point: blood 4 weeks post-SBRT, at nephrectomy. Treatment noted: 15 Gy SBRT to primary tumor, nephrectomy 4 weeks later. The sequences come from blood, collected from a patient whose treatment included radiotherapy and nephrectomy. These receptors originate from a woman in her forties or fifties with renal cell carcinoma.

The V gene is TRBV5-1, the J gene TRBJ2-1; TRBD1 matches 9 bases. V dropped 0 bases and J dropped 9; count of bases not matched to a gene: 10. CDR1 is SGHRS and CDR2 is YFSETQ in the germline V gene. CDR3 length: 16 amino acids. CDR3 region: CASSLDGTGFMGEQFF. The CDR3 nucleotides read TGCGCCAGCAGCTTGGACGGGACAGGGTTTATGGGTGAGCAGTTCTTC.

J is TRBJ2-7 and V is TRBV6-5, with a weak D call TRBD1 (5 bases). Trimming took off 2 bases at V and 3 bases at J, with 14 bases between the two ends. This CDR3 contains 15 residues. The germline gives CDR1 MNHEY, CDR2 SVGAGI. The CDR3 is CASSYGGAVGYEQYF. The CDR3 DNA reads TGTGCCAGCAGTTACGGTGGGGCCGTAGGCTACGAGCAGTACTTC.

This rearrangement joins TRBV13 to TRBJ2-3, with D maybe TRBD1 (6 bases). This CDR3 has 16 residues. Trimming took off 4 bases at V and 0 bases at J, with 14 bases between the two ends. Germline CDR1 is PRHDT and CDR2 is FYEKMQ (reference sequence). The CDR3 region has the DNA TGTGCCAGCAGCTGGGGGCGTCCAACTAGCACAGATACGCAGTATTTT. Protein sequence: CASSWGRPTSTDTQYF.

V usage is TRBV4-1 and J usage is TRBJ2-7, with D perhaps TRBD1 (6 bases). With 0 bases removed from V and 3 bases from J, the gap between germline ends came to 12 bases. CDR1 and CDR2 (germline): MGHRA, YSYEKL. The CDR3 has 15 amino acids. The DNA for the CDR3 is TGCGCCAGCAGCCAAGACACTAACAGGGACTACGAGCAGTACTTC. This gives the protein CASSQDTNRDYEQYF.

The rearrangement uses TRBV4-1 and TRBJ1-3, with 9 bases identical to TRBD1. Germline CDR1 is MGHRA and CDR2 is YSYEKL. This CDR3 comprises 15 residues. Unmatched junction bases numbered 5, after V lost 0 bases and J lost 8 bases. CDR3 coding DNA: TGCGCCAGCAGCCAAGAAGGGACAGGGTTAGACACCATATATTTT. It yields the protein CASSQEGTGLDTIYF.

The V gene is TRBV6-5, the J gene TRBJ1-1; no reliable D call. Trimming left V 4 bases short and J 3 bases short, with 15 bases between. Germline CDR1 MNHEY, CDR2 SVGAGI. CDR3 length equals 15 residues. The CDR3: CASSSVGQADTEAFF. In DNA, the CDR3 is TGTGCCAGCAGTTCGGTGGGCCAGGCGGACACTGAAGCTTTCTTT.

This chain connects TRBV27 to TRBJ1-3; D is unclear. V dropped 4 bases and J dropped 0 bases, with 10 bases sitting between them. Germline assignment: CDR1 MNHEY and CDR2 SMNVEV (reference sequence). The CDR3 is made up of 15 amino acids. In nucleotides, the CDR3 is TGTGCCAGCAGTTCGACGGGCCTCTCTGGAAACACCATATATTTT. This sequence encodes CASSSTGLSGNTIYF.

This clone was detected only a few times. The gene calls are TRBV9 and TRBJ1-5; no firm D call. CDR3 length equals 14 residues. Trimming left V 1 base short and J 8 bases short, with 13 bases between. CDR1 SGDLS and CDR2 YYNGEE come from the germline V gene. The CDR3 DNA is TGTGCCAGCAGCGTAATCGACGGTCCCGAGCCCCAGCATTTT. Residues: CASSVIDGPEPQHF.

This rearrangement joins TRBV19 to TRBJ1-6; 7 bases agree with TRBD1. The V segment lost 3 bases and the J segment 7 bases; nucleotides outside the gene matches: 6. This CDR3 spans 15 amino acids. Germline CDR1 LNHDA, CDR2 SQIVND (reference sequence). The CDR3 reads CASSIGDRVNSPLHF. The DNA for the CDR3 is TGTGCCAGTAGTATTGGCGACAGGGTCAATTCACCCCTCCACTTT. The full variable domain, in which reference TRBV19 and TRBJ1-6 provide the parts outside the CDR3, is DGGITQSPKYLFRKEGQNVTLSCEQNLNHDAMYWYRQDPGQGLRLIYYSQIVNDFQKGDIAEGYSVSREKKESFPLTVTSAQKNPTAFYLCASSIGDRVNSPLHFGNGTRLTVT.

The chain is built from TRBV5-4 and TRBJ2-1, with D possibly called TRBD1 or TRBD2 (6 bases each). With 4 bases removed from V and 6 bases from J, the gap between germline ends came to 11 bases. The CDR3 contains 13 residues. Germline V gene data show CDR1 as SGHNT and CDR2 as YYREEE (reference sequence). As DNA, the CDR3 is TGTGCCAGCAGCGGGGGGCTAGTCAATGAGCAGTTCTTC. Its protein product is CASSGGLVNEQFF.

V gene TRBV2 combines with J gene TRBJ2-7, with D possibly TRBD2 on 6 matching bases. This CDR3 has 16 amino acids. The V end was cut by 5 bases, the J end by 3 bases, with 20 bases between. CDR1 and CDR2 from the germline V gene are SNHLY and FYNNEI. The CDR3: CASSRFGSGLNYEQYF. CDR3 bases: TGTGCCAGCAGTCGTTTTGGTAGCGGCCTCAACTACGAGCAGTACTTC.

The V call is TRBV18, the J call TRBJ2-7, with 8 positions matching TRBD1. The length of the CDR3 is 12 residues. CDR1 and CDR2 from the germline V gene are KGHSH and LQKENI. The ends lost 4 bases at V and 6 bases at J; junction bases unmatched: 2. CDR3 nucleotides: TGTGCCAGCTCACTAGACAGGGGCGAGCAGTACTTC. Protein product: CASSLDRGEQYF.

The V gene is TRBV30, the J gene TRBJ1-2; 7 bases fit TRBD1. Germline CDR1 reads GTSNPN; CDR2 reads SVGIG (reference sequence). The trim removed 3 bases at V and 2 bases at J, leaving 3 bases unmatched. The CDR3 is 13 amino acids. The CDR3 DNA follows: TGTGCCTGGAGGACAGGGTCCAACTATGGCTACACCTTC. Its protein product is CAWRTGSNYGYTF. The variable domain in full, completed from reference TRBV30 and TRBJ1-2, reads SQTIHQWPATLVQPVGSPLSLECTVEGTSNPNLYWYRQAAGRGLQLLFYSVGIGQISSEVPQNLSASRPQDRQFILSSKKLLLSDSGFYLCAWRTGSNYGYTFGSGTRLTVV.

This clone has just one count. This chain connects TRBV7-6 to TRBJ2-7, with 8 bases that match TRBD1. With 5 bases clipped from V and 7 bases from J, the junction kept 7 bases outside the gene matches. This CDR3 is built from 13 residues. Germline CDR1 reads SGHVS; CDR2 reads FNYEAQ. The CDR3, as DNA: TGTGCCAGCAGCCCAGGGGGCTTGGGGGAGCAGTACTTC. Protein: CASSPGGLGEQYF.

In its sample, this clone was seen once. The rearrangement uses TRBV5-1 and TRBJ2-3; 8 nucleotides match TRBD2. CDR1 is SGHRS and CDR2 is YFSETQ in the germline V gene. There are 16 residues in the CDR3. The J segment lost 3 bases and the V segment lost 4 bases, leaving 10 bases of the junction unmatched. DNA of the CDR3: TGCGCCAGCAGCGAGATGAGCGGGAGTCAGACAGATACGCAGTATTTT. Translation: CASSEMSGSQTDTQYF.

The chain uses TRBV7-2 and TRBJ2-1; no definite D call. Trimming stripped 3 bases from V and 8 bases from J, with 8 bases between. The V gene's germline CDR1 is SGHTA and CDR2 FQGNSA. The CDR3 contains 12 residues. CDR3 in DNA: TGTGCCAGCAGCTTCTATGGGGATGAGCAGTTCTTC. Translation gives CASSFYGDEQFF.